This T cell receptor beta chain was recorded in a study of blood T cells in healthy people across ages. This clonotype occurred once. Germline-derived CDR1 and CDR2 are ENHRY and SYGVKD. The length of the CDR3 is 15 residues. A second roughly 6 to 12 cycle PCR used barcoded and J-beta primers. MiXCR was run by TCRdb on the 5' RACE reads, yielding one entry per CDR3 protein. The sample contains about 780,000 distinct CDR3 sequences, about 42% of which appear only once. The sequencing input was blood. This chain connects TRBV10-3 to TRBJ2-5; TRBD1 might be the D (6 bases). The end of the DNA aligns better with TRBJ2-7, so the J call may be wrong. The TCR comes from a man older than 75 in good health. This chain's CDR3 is CAISEANGQSYEQYF. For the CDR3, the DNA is TGTGCCATCAGTGAGGCCAATGGACAGAGCTACGAGCAGTACTTC.